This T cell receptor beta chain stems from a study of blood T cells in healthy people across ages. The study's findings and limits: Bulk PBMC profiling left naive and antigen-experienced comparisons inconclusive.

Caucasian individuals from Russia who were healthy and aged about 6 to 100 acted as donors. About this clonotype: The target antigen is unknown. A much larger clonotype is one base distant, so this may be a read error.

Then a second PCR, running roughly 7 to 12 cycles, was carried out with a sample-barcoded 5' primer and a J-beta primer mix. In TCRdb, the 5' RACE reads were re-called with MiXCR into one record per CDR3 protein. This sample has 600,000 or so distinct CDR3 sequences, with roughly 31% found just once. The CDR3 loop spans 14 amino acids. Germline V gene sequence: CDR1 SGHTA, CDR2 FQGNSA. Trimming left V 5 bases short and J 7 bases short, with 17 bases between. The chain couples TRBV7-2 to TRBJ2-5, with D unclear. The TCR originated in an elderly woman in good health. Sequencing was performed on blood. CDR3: CASSPVSKPGTQYF. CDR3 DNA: TGTGCCAGCAGCCCGGTGTCGAAGCCGGGGACCCAGTACTTC.